This T cell receptor (beta chain) was identified during a study of OX40 agonist ivuxolimab in advanced cancers. Turning to the study itself: Allowance was made for prior anti-PD-1, anti-PD-L1 or anti-CTLA-4 therapy, and roughly 40% had some.

The germline V gene has CDR1 SGHAT and CDR2 FQNNGV. CDR3 size: 16 residues. Trimming pared 4 bases from V and 5 bases from J, leaving 20 bases between. Produced via immunoSEQ multiplex PCR; TCRdb's table is partial and in-frame only. The sample has about 79,000 clones; roughly nine tenths are singletons. The sample in question was CD4+ or CD8+ T cells sorted from blood, obtained in a trial of the OX40 agonist ivuxolimab. The chain links TRBV11-2 to TRBJ2-5; possibly TRBD1 for D (6 bases). The TCR sequence derives from an adult with an advanced solid tumor such as melanoma, head and neck, liver or kidney cancer. The CDR3 region is CASSSYPGQTPETQYF. The CDR3 DNA is TGTGCCAGCAGCTCATACCCGGGACAAACTCCCGAGACCCAGTACTTC.